This entry concerns a single T cell receptor beta chain. How the authors handled the data: Reference gene primer amplification gave estimated nucleated cell counts. Measured with immunoSEQ multiplex PCR; TCRdb has only the in-frame clones, and not every one. The V and J calls and clone size come from that table; D and trimming were worked out from the DNA. This sample yields 250,000 to 300,000 clones, of which around 86% are seen a single time; roughly 2.2% belongs to the top ten. The data were obtained in a study of blood T cell repertoires in COVID-19. At the level of the study: Samples came from the United States, Italy and Spain, spanning acute and convalescent COVID-19. In each case, the material was cDNA or gDNA derived from T cells, B-cell-depleted T cells, or PBMCs.

The sequenced sample was peripheral blood. The receptor's source is a man aged 45 to 65 with acute or convalescent COVID-19.

The CDR3 is CASSGLAGGVNEQFF. The CDR3 nucleotides are TGCGCCAGCAGCGGACTAGCGGGGGGTGTCAATGAGCAGTTCTTC. The V gene is TRBV5-1, the J gene TRBJ2-1, with 14 bases matching TRBD2. V lost 4 bases to trimming and J lost 6 bases; unmatched junction nucleotides: 3. This CDR3 contains 15 residues. Germline CDR1 is SGHRS and CDR2 is YFSETQ.